Given below is one T cell receptor beta chain in context. This specimen comes from a study of cytomegalovirus exposure and HLA in healthy donors. Primers included in the PCR were 60 Vbeta and 13 Jbeta primers. Profiled with immunoSEQ multiplex PCR; TCRdb holds only in-frame clones, not every one. The sample includes approximately 140,000 clones, 77% of them seen just once. The CDR3 contains 13 residues. Between the trimmed V and J ends, which lost 2 bases and 3 bases, there was a span of 4 bases. Germline values: CDR1 SGHVS, CDR2 FNYEAQ. Sequenced material: PBMCs. This TCR came from a woman aged 45-65 years in good health and CMV-seronegative. The V call is TRBV7-6, the J call TRBJ2-2, with no clear D. The CDR3 is CASSLSYTGELFF. For the CDR3, the DNA is TGTGCCAGCAGCTTATCGTACACCGGGGAGCTGTTTTTT.